This entry is about one T cell receptor (beta chain). Antigen: not known. PCR primers comprised 60 Vbeta and 13 Jbeta primers. Data came from immunoSEQ multiplex PCR; TCRdb stores just in-frame clones and leaves some out. This table has around 200,000 clones, roughly 80% appearing once. These data are taken from a study of cytomegalovirus exposure and HLA in healthy donors. Findings and limits, study-wide: Researchers catalogued approximately 160 TCR beta chains as cytomegalovirus-associated. DRB1 showed the most TCR associations and HLA-C the fewest in a later analysis, as rates varied by HLA locus. Researchers reported in a later analysis that common viral pathogens appeared linked to several top clusters.

Germline values: CDR1 SGHRS, CDR2 YFSETQ. CDR3 length equals 16 residues. The clonotype comes from a middle-aged man in good health and CMV-seronegative. V usage is TRBV5-1 and J usage is TRBJ2-5; 11 bases are a match to TRBD1. The tail of the sequence fits TRBJ2-7 better, so the J call may be wrong. The sample consisted of PBMCs. CDR3 sequence: CASSLGPGQGDHEQYF. The CDR3 DNA is TGCGCCAGCAGCTTGGGGCCGGGACAGGGGGACCACGAGCAGTACTTC.